The 5 T cell receptor beta chains below were found in one sample sequenced in a study of blood T cells in healthy people across ages. A J-beta primer mix and a sample-barcoded 5' primer were used in a second PCR of about 7 to 11 cycles. TCRdb reanalysed the 5' RACE reads using MiXCR and keeps one entry per CDR3 protein. Of roughly 1 million distinct CDR3 sequences in the sample, about 23% were seen once. This same sample was also part of a study on T cells of mothers and their children.

Sequencing was done on a sample of blood. The receptor set was obtained from a girl aged 2-10 years in good health.

This rearrangement joins TRBV27 to TRBJ1-3; 7 bases map to TRBD1. The CDR3 is 15 amino acids. V was clipped by 9 bases and J by 9 bases; unmatched bases: 17. Germline-derived CDR1 and CDR2 are MNHEY and SMNVEV (reference sequence). The CDR3 spells CASRSGTALSSTIYF. Written as DNA, the CDR3 is TGTGCCAGTCGGTCCGGGACAGCCCTTTCAAGCACCATATATTTT.

The J gene is TRBJ2-7, the V gene TRBV4-3; no clear D. CDR1 is LGHNA and CDR2 is YSLEER in the germline V gene. V was cut by 2 bases and J by 5 bases, with 10 bases left in between. The CDR3 is 13 residues long. CDR3 in DNA: TGCGCCAGCAGCCAAAGCTTTGAGAACGAGCAGTACTTC. It encodes CASSQSFENEQYF.

This chain connects TRBV15 to TRBJ2-5; 14 bases align to TRBD2. The CDR3 sequence is 16 residues long. The V gene end was trimmed by 1 base and the J gene end by 2 bases; junction bases not matched to a gene: 0. Per the germline V gene, CDR1 is LNHNV and CDR2 is YYDKDF (reference sequence). This CDR3 is CATSRGTSGRQETQYF. CDR3 coding DNA: TGTGCCACCAGCAGAGGGACTAGCGGGAGGCAAGAGACCCAGTACTTC.

The sample holds a few counts of this clonotype. The chain couples TRBV5-6 to TRBJ2-7; D gene ambiguous. The CDR3 consists of 12 residues. Trimming took 3 bases from V and 7 from J, leaving 11 bases between them. Germline CDR1 reads SGHDT; CDR2 reads YYEEEE. CDR3 protein: CASSWTLGEQYF. The CDR3 DNA is TGTGCCAGCAGCTGGACCCTTGGGGAGCAGTACTTC.

The chain has TRBV7-8 and TRBJ1-4; maybe TRBD1 (6 bases). CDR1 is SGHVS, CDR2 FQNEAQ, per germline. Trimming took off 5 bases at V and 5 bases at J, with 12 bases between the two ends. CDR3 length equals 14 residues. The CDR3 DNA follows: TGTGCCAGCAGCCGGGCACAGGGAAATGAAAAACTGTTTTTT. The encoded protein is CASSRAQGNEKLFF.